This TCR beta chain is from a study of T cell responses to AZD1222 COVID-19 vaccine. About this clone itself: Its antigen is not known.

Profiled with immunoSEQ multiplex PCR; TCRdb holds only in-frame clones, not every one. The data contain 99,000 or so clones, 89% of them singletons. Study-wide points: Spike as a whole was targeted by vaccine-associated CD4 TCRs, dominant at 160-218 and 743-854. Clonal diversity may have been underestimated in mostly white British donors.

Germline CDR1 and CDR2: SEHNR and FQNEAQ (reference sequence). V gave up 3 bases and J gave up 0 bases, with 12 bases separating them. This CDR3 has 15 residues. The TCR comes from an adult in good health. V is TRBV7-9 and J is TRBJ2-7; no clear D gene. Sequenced here: peripheral blood, sampled on day 0 of AZD1222 vaccination. The CDR3 bases are TGTGCCAGCAGCTTCCAGCGACGGGCCTCCTACGAGCAGTACTTC. Translating it yields CASSFQRRASYEQYF.